This T cell receptor beta chain was observed in a study of shared clonotypes between healthy human individuals (dated by TCRdb to 2020 to 2022). In the study overall: The cohort comprised a couple of women and a few men aged 18 to 49 years. For each donor, CD4 naive and CD4 memory were each given three plates, CD8 naive was given two plates, and CD8 memory was given one plate. Blood TCR repertoires of roughly five healthy adults were deeply sequenced to estimate repertoire size and the extent of clonotype sharing between individuals. Different laboratories and diverse techniques were used to prepare libraries and sequence TCR repertoires, to increase sequencing depth and limit assay-specific biases. Per donor, leukapheresis produced somewhere between about 0.94 and 9.5 billion PBMCs. Results and caveats for the whole study, not just this receptor: Sharing across a handful of donors was observed for 4.5% to 6.5% of naive CD4, over 3% of naive CD8, over 2% of memory CD4, and roughly 0.43% of memory CD8 clonotypes. Based on pairwise subsampling, the degree of clonotype sharing among donors was expected to be affected by sequencing depth. Sampling was restricted to blood, and TCR repertoires in tissues likely differ from the TCR repertoires found in blood. Rarefaction of sorted-subset datasets indicated incomplete sequencing despite the large sequencing depth. Naive subsets generally had larger estimated clonotype richness than memory subsets. Compared with non-shared clonotypes, the clonotypes found in all four sorted-subset donors had higher generation probabilities. Because the study included only a small number of donors, the genetic and exposure-history diversity represented was limited.

This clone was counted once. Which antigen it targets is not known. Base-call qualities are not available, and no considerably larger clone is one nucleotide away. Counted from cysteine to phenylalanine, this CDR3 has 16 amino acids. Only the CDR3 DNA stays, 48 bases, in frame from base 1. V gives up 1 base and J gives up 3 bases, and the segment between their germline ends measures 13 bases. The germline V gene (reference sequence) gives CDR1 as MNHEY and CDR2 as SMNVEV. For the CD8 naive samples, CD45RO-negative cells were positively selected for CCR7, yielding a CD45RA+CCR7+ population from which TemRA cells were excluded. The donors were healthy, HIV-negative adults with no recently reported acute infections or vaccinations. Only Caucasian adults living in Nashville, Tennessee, USA were represented among the donors. After blood collection by leukapheresis, PBMCs were isolated using Ficoll-Histopaque density gradient centrifugation and then cryopreserved in the vapor phase of liquid nitrogen. Analytical flow cytometry was used to check the purity and quantity of each magnetically sorted T cell population. From each sorted fraction, genomic DNA was isolated and quantified by UV absorbance on a Nanodrop 2000c.

TCR CDR3 regions were amplified from genomic DNA by multiplex PCR using the deep immunoSEQ assay. For each cell subset, the extracted genomic DNA was distributed evenly across all wells of several immunoSEQ 96-well plates, and each plate served as one replicate. For sorted subsets, each replicate PCR was loaded with approximately 190 ng genomic DNA, equivalent to 25,000 to 35,000 T cell genomes. Purified libraries were quantified with a Qubit 3.0 fluorometer, sized on a Bioanalyzer 2100, and re-quantified with the KAPA Library Quantification kit. Every immunoSEQ 96-well plate was sequenced on a dedicated single-read 150-cycle Illumina NextSeq 550 flow cell. From the authors' description of their analysis: Because the immunoSEQ output held only junctional sequences and lacked quality scores, the filtering could not match the filtering applied to full-length reads. To assign V/J genes and CDR3, sequences were annotated against IMGT germline references using PyIR, a Python wrapper for IgBLAST v1.9. Reads were removed for weak V/J assignments (E-value above 1e-6), missing CDR3, stop codons, out-of-frame junctions, or ambiguous translated residues. V3J clonotypes were defined as sequences sharing an identical inferred V gene, J gene, and CDR3 amino acid sequence. To compute the percentage overlap between repertoires, the number of shared unique clonotypes was divided by the size of the smaller repertoire. Richness of each repertoire was evaluated using RTK rarefaction, the Chao1 estimator, and Recon v2.1 estimates of unobserved clonotypes. For all TCRbeta clonotypes obtained by the gDNA method from a handful of donors, generation probabilities were computed with OLGA. Imported from immuneACCESS, the table was reduced by TCRdb to in-frame sequences with V and J called. These copies leave out some clones; in studies compared against another copy, an unresolved V gene accounts for under half, and the cause of the remainder is not known. For V, J and clone size, that table is used; D and trimming come from the DNA. The table for this sample lists some 2 million clones; 85% to 95% of them were counted only once. Of the sample, around 1.1% is held by the ten largest clones.

The sequenced sample consisted of naive CD8+ T cells sorted from blood. The intended sense of this specimen's cell subset or site label: CD45RA+CCR7+. The chain employs TRBV27 and TRBJ2-1; the D gene is perhaps TRBD2, on 6 matching bases. The TCR originated in a man between 18 and 35 years old in good health. This receptor has the CDR3 CASSLFGGRSYNEQFF. The bases read TGTGCCAGCAGTTTATTTGGGGGGAGGAGCTACAATGAGCAGTTCTTC.